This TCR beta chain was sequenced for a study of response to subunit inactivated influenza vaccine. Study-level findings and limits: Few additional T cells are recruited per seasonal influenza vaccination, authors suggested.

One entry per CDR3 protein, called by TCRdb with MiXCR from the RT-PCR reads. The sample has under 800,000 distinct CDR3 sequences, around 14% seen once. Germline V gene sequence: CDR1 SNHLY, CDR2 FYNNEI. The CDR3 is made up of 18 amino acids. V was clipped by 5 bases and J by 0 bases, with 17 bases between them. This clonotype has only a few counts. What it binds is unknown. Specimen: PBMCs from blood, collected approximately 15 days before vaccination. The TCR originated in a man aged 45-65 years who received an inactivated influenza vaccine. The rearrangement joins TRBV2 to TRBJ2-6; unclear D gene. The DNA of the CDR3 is TGTGCCAGCAGTCGACTGCCACACCTGAGCTCTGGGGCCAACGTCCTGACTTTC. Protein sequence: CASSRLPHLSSGANVLTF.